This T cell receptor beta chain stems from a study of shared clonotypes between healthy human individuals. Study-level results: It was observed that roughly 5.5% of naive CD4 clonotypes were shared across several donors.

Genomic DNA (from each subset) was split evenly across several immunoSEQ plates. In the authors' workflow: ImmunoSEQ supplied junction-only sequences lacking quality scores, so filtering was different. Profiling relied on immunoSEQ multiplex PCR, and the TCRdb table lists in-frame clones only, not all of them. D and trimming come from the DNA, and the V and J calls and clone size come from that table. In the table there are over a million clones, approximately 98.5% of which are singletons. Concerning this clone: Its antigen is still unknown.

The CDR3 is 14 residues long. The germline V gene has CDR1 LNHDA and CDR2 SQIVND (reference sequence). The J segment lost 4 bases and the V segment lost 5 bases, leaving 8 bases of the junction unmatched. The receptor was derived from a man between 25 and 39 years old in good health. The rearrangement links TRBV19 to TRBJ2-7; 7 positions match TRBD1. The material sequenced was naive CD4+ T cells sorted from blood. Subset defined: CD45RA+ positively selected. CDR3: CASSDRDRSYEQYF. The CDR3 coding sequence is TGTGCCAGTAGTGACCGGGACAGATCATACGAGCAGTACTTC.